A selection of T cell receptor beta chains follows, all from one sample in a study of cytomegalovirus exposure and HLA in healthy donors. TCRdb keeps only in-frame clones here, not all; method: immunoSEQ multiplex PCR. The table records around 210,000 clones, around 80% of them present only once. The sequenced material came from PBMCs. The receptors stem from a boy aged 5-17 years in good health and CMV-seronegative. Both conserved end residues are part of each CDR3. The D gene is left open where the match is weak. Clone size appears in some rows only: once, few, many, or a class for an expanded clone.

>TRBJ2-7|NA|TRBV27|TRBD1
CASTTSRTGLDEQYF
TGTGCCAGCACCACGAGCCGGACAGGGCTCGACGAGCAGTACTTC
>TRBJ1-5|NA|TRBV9|TRBD1
CASSAQGSNQPQHF
TGTGCCAGCAGCGCACAGGGGAGCAATCAGCCCCAGCATTTT
>TRBJ1-1|once|TRBV5-1|NA
CASSLSQNTEAFF
TGCGCCAGCAGCCTGAGCCAGAACACTGAAGCTTTCTTT
>TRBJ1-5|NA|TRBV6-1|NA
CASSVIIGNQPQHF
TGTGCCAGCAGTGTAATAATTGGCAATCAGCCCCAGCATTTT
>TRBJ2-7|NA|TRBV4-2|NA
CASSQVGPDPYEQYF
TGTGCCAGCAGCCAAGTGGGGCCAGACCCCTACGAGCAGTACTTC
>TRBJ1-1|NA|TRBV12-5|NA
CASDLGGMRREAFF
TGTGCTAGTGACTTGGGGGGGATGAGGAGAGAAGCTTTCTTT
>TRBJ1-4|NA|TRBV7-8|TRBD1
CASSLNRGGGNEKLFF
TGTGCCAGCAGCTTAAACAGGGGTGGGGGTAATGAAAAACTGTTTTTT
>TRBJ1-1|few|TRBV10-3|TRBD1
CAISEDRGSVNTEAFF
TGTGCCATCAGCGAGGACAGGGGGAGCGTGAACACTGAAGCTTTCTTT
>TRBJ2-1|few|TRBV2|NA
CASFDLGRGLGSYNEQFF
TGTGCCAGCTTCGACCTGGGAAGGGGCCTGGGCTCCTACAATGAGCAGTTCTTC
>TRBJ2-7|NA|TRBV6-5|TRBD1
CASSIGQGHYEQYF
TGTGCCAGCAGTATCGGACAGGGGCACTACGAGCAGTACTTC
>TRBJ2-7|once|TRBV10-2|NA
CASSDQAAAPYEQYF
TGCGCCAGCAGTGATCAGGCAGCCGCCCCCTACGAGCAGTACTTC
>TRBJ1-1|NA|TRBV5-5|NA
CASNYPYGTEAFF
TGTGCCAGCAACTACCCTTACGGGACTGAAGCTTTCTTT
>TRBJ2-7|once|TRBV12-5|NA
CASGFQVYEQYF
TGTGCTAGTGGGTTCCAGGTCTACGAGCAGTACTTC
>TRBJ2-1|NA|TRBV18|NA
CASSLRTSTSYNEQFF
TGTGCCAGCTCACTACGGACTTCTACCTCATACAATGAGCAGTTCTTC
>TRBJ1-2|NA|TRBV5-1|NA
CASSLAKGMYYGYTF
TGCGCCAGCAGCTTGGCCAAGGGGATGTACTATGGCTACACCTTC
>TRBJ2-1|few|TRBV6-1|TRBD1
CASSRQGNEQFF
TGTGCCAGCAGTCGACAGGGCAATGAGCAGTTCTTC
>TRBJ2-7|NA|TRBV6-1|TRBD1
CASSARDRDYEQYF
TGTGCCAGCAGCGCCCGGGACAGGGATTACGAGCAGTACTTC
>TRBJ2-1|NA|TRBV13|TRBD2
CASSLTSGGPYNEQFF
TGTGCCAGCAGCTTAACTAGCGGGGGGCCTTACAATGAGCAGTTCTTC
>TRBJ2-1|NA|TRBV7-2|NA
CASSFSGEQFF
TGTGCCAGCAGCTTTTCAGGTGAGCAGTTCTTC
>TRBJ1-1|once|TRBV28|NA
CASSLRGLEAFF
TGTGCCAGCAGTTTGCGGGGGCTGGAAGCTTTCTTT
>TRBJ1-5|NA|TRBV2|NA
CASSDRVQPQHF
TGTGCCAGCAGTGATCGCGTTCAGCCCCAGCATTTT
>TRBJ2-2|NA|TRBV6-4|TRBD2
CARHKTTSGRGANTGELFF
TGTGCCAGGCACAAGACGACTAGCGGGAGGGGAGCAAACACCGGGGAGCTGTTTTTT
>TRBJ2-2|NA|TRBV6-4|TRBD1
CASSRGRNTGELFF
TGTGCCAGCAGCAGGGGGAGAAACACCGGGGAGCTGTTTTTT
>TRBJ1-1|NA|TRBV5-1|NA
CASSSTSTGHGYTEAFF
TGCGCCAGCAGCTCCACTTCTACGGGACACGGGTACACTGAAGCTTTCTTT
>TRBJ2-1|NA|TRBV2|TRBD2
CASNRRAGGSNEQFF
TGTGCCAGCAACCGCCGGGCGGGAGGTTCCAATGAGCAGTTCTTC
>TRBJ1-3|once|TRBV30|TRBD1
CAWGGDRGLGNTIYF
TGTGCCTGGGGTGGTGACAGGGGGCTAGGAAACACCATATATTTT
>TRBJ2-7|NA|TRBV25-1|TRBD1
CASSEYFGTGDTYEQYF
TGTGCCAGCAGTGAATATTTTGGGACAGGTGATACCTACGAGCAGTACTTC
>TRBJ2-7|NA|TRBV29-1|NA
CSVTGQNLYEQYF
TGCAGCGTTACGGGACAAAACCTCTACGAGCAGTACTTC
>TRBJ2-3|NA|TRBV11-3|TRBD2
CASSLGRLAGVTDTQYF
TGTGCCAGCAGCTTAGGGAGGCTAGCGGGAGTCACAGATACGCAGTATTTT
>TRBJ2-2|NA|TRBV11-3|TRBD1
CASSLKQGQGPGELFF
TGTGCCAGCAGCTTAAAACAGGGACAGGGGCCCGGGGAGCTGTTTTTT
>TRBJ2-7|NA|TRBV11-3|NA
CASSRTTSQGYEQYF
TGTGCCAGCAGCCGGACGACATCCCAGGGCTACGAGCAGTACTTC
>TRBJ2-2|NA|TRBV10-1|NA
CASSFNAGELFF
TGCGCCAGCAGTTTTAATGCCGGGGAGCTGTTTTTT
>TRBJ2-5|NA|TRBV30|NA
CAWSDPPRAKETQYF
TGTGCCTGGAGCGACCCGCCGAGGGCCAAAGAGACCCAGTACTTC
>TRBJ2-1|NA|TRBV5-1|TRBD1
CASTGQGYDEQFF
TGCGCCAGCACCGGACAGGGATACGATGAGCAGTTCTTC
>TRBJ2-5|NA|TRBV7-2|NA
CASSLSRETQYF
TGTGCCAGCAGCCTCTCCCGAGAGACCCAGTACTTC
>TRBJ2-7|NA|TRBV29-1|TRBD1
CSVQAGGFEQYF
TGCAGCGTTCAGGCAGGGGGCTTCGAGCAGTACTTC
>TRBJ2-7|NA|TRBV10-3|TRBD1
CAIRDREYEQYF
TGTGCCATCAGGGACAGGGAGTACGAGCAGTACTTC
>TRBJ2-6|NA|TRBV9|NA
CASSVGGGSGANVLTF
TGTGCCAGCAGCGTAGGAGGGGGCTCTGGGGCCAACGTCCTGACTTTC
>TRBJ1-2|NA|TRBV15|TRBD1
CATSRDRGYYGYTF
TGTGCCACCAGCAGGGACAGGGGGTACTATGGCTACACCTTC
>TRBJ2-2|NA|TRBV7-3|TRBD1
CASSSPGQGSTGELFF
TGTGCCAGCAGCTCGCCGGGACAGGGAAGCACCGGGGAGCTGTTTTTT